This T cell receptor beta chain originates from a study of blood T cell repertoires in COVID-19. The overall study: Acute and convalescent COVID-19 specimens originated in the United States, Italy and Spain. PBMCs, B-cell-depleted T cells, or T cells provided the cDNA or gDNA that made up the material.

Original methodology: Counts of nucleated cells, estimated from reference gene primer amplification, were obtained. Sequencing was performed with immunoSEQ multiplex PCR; in TCRdb, only in-frame clones are kept and a portion is missing. V, J and clone size are those of that table, while D and trimming were read from the DNA. The sample gives 98,000 or so clones, about nine tenths of which show up once; 2% to 3% is in the top ten. The specimen sequenced was peripheral blood. This TCR was recovered from a human donor in a cohort sampled during active COVID-19.

In DNA form, the CDR3 reads TGTGCCAGCAGCCGGGGGACTAGCGGGAGGGAAGAGACCCAGTACTTC. Amino acids: CASSRGTSGREETQYF. This chain uses TRBV13 with TRBJ2-5; 16 nucleotides match TRBD2. Germline values: CDR1 PRHDT, CDR2 FYEKMQ (reference sequence). After removal of 5 bases from V and 3 bases from J, the junction contained 3 bases not matched to a gene. The CDR3 consists of 16 residues.